The sequence of this TCR beta chain was determined in a study of vaccination effects on CD4 cells after COVID-19. Overall study context: Before sequencing took place, the ViraFEST assay used viral peptide pools to expand antigen-specific CD4+ T cells. Findings and limits, study-wide: The study, lacking early post-infection timepoints, had few convalescent patients.

CD4+ T cells were isolated after around 10 days of culture. Using immunoSEQ multiplex PCR, the repertoire was profiled, and TCRdb retains in-frame clones only, with some absent. The table lists fewer than 35,000 clones, 70% of them singletons. This clone has only one observation. What it recognizes is unknown. The CDR3 length is 15 residues. Trimming removed 4 bases from V and 4 bases from J, with 16 bases in between. The V gene's germline CDR1 is MGHDK and CDR2 SYGVNS. The clonotype was recovered from a human donor who received a COVID-19 vaccine. Sequences were derived from CD4+ T cells from PBMCs cultured without peptide, sampled before COVID-19 vaccination. The J gene is TRBJ1-2, the V gene TRBV25-1; possible D gene TRBD1, 6 bases. The CDR3 sequence is CASSVFRGGSYGYTF. The CDR3 DNA is TGTGCCAGCAGTGTATTCAGGGGAGGCAGCTATGGCTACACCTTC.